This TCR beta chain originates from a study of identical twins. All donors comprised healthy Caucasians. Germline values: CDR1 SGDLS, CDR2 YYNGEE. Deletions cut 6 bases from V and 2 bases from J, with 9 bases between. This CDR3 contains 14 residues. A universal primer site came from template switching; cDNA carried unique molecular identifiers. MiXCR, applied by TCRdb to the 5' RACE reads, yields one record per CDR3 protein. The profile covers 600,000 to 850,000 distinct CDR3 sequences, with around a sixth appearing a single time and around 13% taken by the ten largest. The same data also went into a second study, on T cells expressing NK-cell markers. That paper states: Unclear, still, was the HCMV specificity of the expanded NKG2C+ T cell clones.

The sample taken for sequencing was PBMCs. The TCR comes from a woman in her late teens or twenties in good health. The chain has TRBV9 and TRBJ2-6; D may be TRBD1 (6 bases). The CDR3 is CASTNRAGANVLTF. The CDR3 DNA reads as TGTGCCAGCACCAACAGGGCTGGGGCCAACGTCCTGACTTTC.